The 8 T cell receptor beta chains below come from one sample, sequenced in a study of T cells in tuberculosis. The method was immunoSEQ multiplex PCR; TCRdb's version includes in-frame clones alone and lacks a portion of them. The sample lists tens of thousands of clones; roughly 94% were seen once. What was sequenced was PBMCs. Source of these receptors: a donor between 10 and 35 years old with latent tuberculosis or without tuberculosis infection.

The rearrangement uses TRBV10-3 and TRBJ2-3, with 10 bases lining up with TRBD1. Trimming removed 7 bases from V and 3 bases from J; junction bases left unmatched: 10. Germline loops: CDR1 ENHRY, CDR2 SYGVKD. The CDR3 consists of 16 residues. The CDR3: CAIKGGQGRGTDTQYF. The CDR3 DNA is TGTGCCATCAAGGGGGGACAGGGGAGGGGAACAGATACGCAGTATTTT.

CDR3: CASSFQPSGRATDTQYF. DNA of the CDR3: TGTGCCAGCAGCTTTCAGCCCAGCGGGAGGGCCACAGATACGCAGTATTTT. This chain links TRBV11-2 with TRBJ2-3; 10 positions agree with TRBD2. The V and J ends lost 3 bases and 2 bases, in that order; junction bases with no gene match: 8. Germline V gives CDR1 SGHAT, CDR2 FQNNGV. This CDR3 is 17 amino acids long.

The V and J genes are TRBV10-3 and TRBJ2-5, with D hard to call. Germline CDR1 ENHRY, CDR2 SYGVKD. Between the trimmed V and J ends, which lost 2 bases and 2 bases, there was a span of 6 bases. The CDR3 sequence is 13 residues long. For the CDR3, the DNA is TGTGCCATCAGTGAGACCCAGCAAGAGACCCAGTACTTC. Translated, it gives CAISETQQETQYF.

The V gene is TRBV11-2, the J gene TRBJ2-1, with a tentative D call TRBD2 (5 bases). The CDR3 has 12 residues. Deletions cut 2 bases from V and 7 bases from J, with 6 bases between. Germline values: CDR1 SGHAT, CDR2 FQNNGV. The CDR3 nucleotides are TGTGCCAGCAGCTTATGGGAGAATGAGCAGTTCTTC. Translating gives CASSLWENEQFF.

By sample share, this clone is medium-sized. V gene TRBV5-6 combines with J gene TRBJ1-2; 10 bases match TRBD1. The CDR3 length is 17 residues. V was clipped by 0 bases and J by 6 bases; unmatched bases: 11. CDR1 and CDR2 (germline): SGHDT, YYEEEE. CDR3 nucleotides: TGTGCCAGCAGCTTGGGCTCCAGGACAGGGGGACCCCATGGCTACACCTTC. Its translation: CASSLGSRTGGPHGYTF.

The genes are TRBV15 and TRBJ2-5; D is uncertain. The CDR3 covers 12 residues. The germline V gene encodes CDR1 LNHNV and CDR2 YYDKDF (reference sequence). Trimming removed 3 bases from V and 4 bases from J, with 6 bases in between. CDR3 nucleotides: TGTGCCACCAGCAGGAGGTCAGAGACCCAGTACTTC. Translated, it gives CATSRRSETQYF.

The rearrangement links TRBV9 to TRBJ1-1, with D hard to call. Germline-derived CDR1 and CDR2 are SGDLS and YYNGEE. This CDR3 contains 13 residues. V lost 1 base and J lost 4, with 8 bases in between. The CDR3 DNA is TGTGCCAGCAGCGTATCCGTGTTCACTGAAGCTTTCTTT. Translating it yields CASSVSVFTEAFF.

This clone has just a few counts. This rearrangement joins TRBV14 to TRBJ2-1, with TRBD2 matching 12 bases. V lost 4 bases to trimming and J lost 10 bases; unmatched junction nucleotides: 14. This CDR3 has 17 residues. From germline, CDR1 is SGHDN and CDR2 FVKESK. CDR3 protein: CASSPVASGRAFGEQFF. The DNA for the CDR3 is TGTGCCAGCAGCCCGGTGGCTAGCGGGAGGGCTTTTGGAGAGCAGTTCTTC.